This T cell receptor (beta chain) was sequenced in a study of blood T cell repertoires in COVID-19. About the study: Collection of acute and convalescent COVID-19 samples took place in the United States, Italy and Spain. PBMCs, B-cell-depleted T cells, or T cells were the source of the cDNA or gDNA that made up the material.

In the source study's methods: Amplification with reference gene primers provided the estimates of nucleated cell counts. Sequencing used immunoSEQ multiplex PCR; TCRdb keeps in-frame clones, though not all of them. V and J calls and clone size are copied from that table; D and trimming were computed from the DNA. In the table there are 80,000 or so clones, approximately 86% of which are singletons. This CDR3 comprises 16 residues. V trimming: 5 bases; J trimming: 7 bases; junction bases outside the gene matches: 8. Germline CDR1 and CDR2: SGHTA and FQGTGA. The receptor was isolated from a human donor in a cohort sampled during active COVID-19. The gene calls are TRBV7-3 and TRBJ2-3, with 14 bases identical to TRBD2. The sequenced material came from peripheral blood. As DNA, the CDR3 is TGTGCCAGCAGCGTAGGTGGGACTAGCGGGGGACATACGCAGTATTTT. This sequence encodes CASSVGGTSGGHTQYF.